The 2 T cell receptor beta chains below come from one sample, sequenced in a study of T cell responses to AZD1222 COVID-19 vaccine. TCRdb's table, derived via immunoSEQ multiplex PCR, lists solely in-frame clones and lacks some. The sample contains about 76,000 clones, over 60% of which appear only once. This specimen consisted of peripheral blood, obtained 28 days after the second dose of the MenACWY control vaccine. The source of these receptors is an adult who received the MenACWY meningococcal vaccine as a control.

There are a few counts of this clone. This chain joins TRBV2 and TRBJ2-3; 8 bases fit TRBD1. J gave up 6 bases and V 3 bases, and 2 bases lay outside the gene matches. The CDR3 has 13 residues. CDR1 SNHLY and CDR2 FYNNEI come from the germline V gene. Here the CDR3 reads CASSEDREDTQYF. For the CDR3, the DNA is TGTGCCAGCAGTGAGGACAGGGAGGATACGCAGTATTTT.

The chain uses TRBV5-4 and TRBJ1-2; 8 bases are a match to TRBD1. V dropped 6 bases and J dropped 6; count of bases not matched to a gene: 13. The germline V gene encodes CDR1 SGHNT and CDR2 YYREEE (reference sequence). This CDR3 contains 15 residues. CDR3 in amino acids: CASTSFYTGGDGYTF. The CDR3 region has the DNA TGTGCCAGCACATCCTTCTATACAGGGGGTGATGGCTACACCTTC.